The 18 T cell receptor beta chains presented below share a single source sample, sequenced in a study of blood T cell repertoires in COVID-19. TCRdb's table, derived via immunoSEQ multiplex PCR, lists solely in-frame clones and lacks some. The sample contains approximately 230,000 clones, over 75% of which appear only once. Sequencing was performed on PBMCs or T cells enriched from blood (not recorded which). These TCRs come from a man younger than 35 who had recovered from COVID-19.

The chain uses TRBV7-2 and TRBJ2-7, with TRBD2 matching over 7 bases. Germline lookup yields CDR1 SGHTA and CDR2 FQGNSA. Trimming at V came to 1 base and at J to 4 bases, leaving 7 bases not matched to a gene. CDR3 length: 15 residues. The CDR3 DNA is TGTGCCAGCAGCTTAGTAGGCGGGGGAAGTTACGAGCAGTACTTC. Translation: CASSLVGGGSYEQYF.

The V and J genes are TRBV6-1 and TRBJ2-1, with 12 nucleotides matching TRBD2. From germline, CDR1 is MNHNS and CDR2 SASEGT. The CDR3 totals 15 residues. The V gene end was trimmed by 3 bases and the J gene end by 8 bases; junction bases not matched to a gene: 5. The CDR3 reads CASSEATSGRHEQFF. CDR3 nucleotide sequence: TGTGCCAGCAGTGAGGCGACTAGCGGGAGACATGAGCAGTTCTTC.

This clone appeared once. J is TRBJ1-1 and V is TRBV12-3 or TRBV12-4, with D unclear. CDR3 length: 13 amino acids. The ends were cut back, 4 bases at V and 2 bases at J, with 8 bases in the middle. In DNA, the CDR3 is TGTGCCAGCAGTTCTACCCCAAACACTGAAGCTTTCTTT. This sequence encodes CASSSTPNTEAFF.

The rearrangement uses TRBV2 and TRBJ2-7; 10 bases line up with TRBD2. Germline CDR1 SNHLY, CDR2 FYNNEI. This CDR3 has 16 residues. The ends lost 1 base at V and 3 bases at J; junction bases unmatched: 6. CDR3 nucleotides: TGTGCCAGCAGTGAAGTACGGACTAGCGGTTACTACGAGCAGTACTTC. This sequence encodes CASSEVRTSGYYEQYF.

The chain uses TRBV5-8 and TRBJ2-3; tentatively, D is TRBD2 (5 bases). Between the trimmed V and J ends, which lost 4 bases and 2 bases, there was a span of 8 bases. The CDR3 is 13 amino acids. CDR1 is SGHTS, CDR2 YDEGEE, per germline. CDR3 in amino acids: CASSRRDTDTQYF. Here the CDR3 DNA reads TGTGCCAGCAGCCGACGGGACACAGATACGCAGTATTTT.

CDR3: CASSKTGNYGYTF. DNA for the CDR3: TGTGCCAGCAGTAAGACAGGGAACTATGGCTACACCTTC. J is TRBJ1-2 and V is TRBV2, with 7 positions matching TRBD1. This CDR3 is 13 amino acids long. Germline loops: CDR1 SNHLY, CDR2 FYNNEI. Trimming at V came to 5 bases and at J to 2 bases, leaving 2 bases not matched to a gene.

The CDR3 region has the DNA TGTGCCAGCAGTGAAGACAGGGGGCCTGGAAACATTCAGTACTTC. Amino acid sequence: CASSEDRGPGNIQYF. The rearrangement joins TRBV6-1 to TRBJ2-4; TRBD1 matches at 9 bases. There are 15 residues in the CDR3. The germline V gene has CDR1 MNHNS and CDR2 SASEGT. The V segment lost 1 base and the J segment 6 bases; nucleotides outside the gene matches: 4.

This clone was observed a single time. The genes are TRBV12-5 and TRBJ2-2; D is perhaps TRBD1 (5 bases). V was trimmed by 6 bases and J by 5 bases, leaving 16 bases between them. The CDR3 runs 15 residues. From germline, CDR1 is LGHNT and CDR2 FRNRAP. DNA of the CDR3: TGTGCTAGTGGCCTGGGTAGGGGCAGGACCGGGGAGCTGTTTTTT. It specifies CASGLGRGRTGELFF. Using reference TRBV12-5 and TRBJ2-2 for the parts outside the CDR3, the full variable domain is DARVTQTPRHKVTEMGQEVTMRCQPILGHNTVFWYRQTMMQGLELLAYFRNRAPLDDSGMPKDRFSAEMPDATLATLKIQPSEPRDSAVYFCASGLGRGRTGELFFGEGSRLTVL.

The chain recombines TRBV3-1 (or the pseudogene TRBV3-2) with TRBJ2-6; D is undetermined. With 3 bases removed from V and 5 bases from J, the gap between germline ends came to 5 bases. The CDR3 covers 13 residues. The germline V gene has CDR1 LGHDT and CDR2 YNNKEL (reference sequence). In DNA, the CDR3 is TGTGCCAGCAGCCATGCTAGGGCCAACGTCCTGACTTTC. Its protein product is CASSHARANVLTF.

This chain connects TRBV7-2 to TRBJ2-2, with a possible D match to TRBD1 (6 bases). The CDR3 spans 16 residues. V dropped 5 bases and J dropped 0 bases, with 13 bases sitting between them. CDR1 is SGHTA and CDR2 is FQGNSA in the germline V gene. Here the CDR3 DNA reads TGTGCCAGCAGCGCCAGGGGACGCTCGAACACCGGGGAGCTGTTTTTT. Its translation is CASSARGRSNTGELFF. Filled out from reference TRBV7-2 and TRBJ2-2, the complete variable domain reads GAGVSQSPSNKVTEKGKDVELRCDPISGHTALYWYRQSLGQGLEFLIYFQGNSAPDKSGLPSDRFSAERTGGSVSTLTIQRTQQEDSAVYLCASSARGRSNTGELFFGEGSRLTVL.

The V call is TRBV27, the J call TRBJ1-2; tentatively, D is TRBD1 (5 bases). Germline V CDR1 and CDR2: MNHEY, SMNVEV (reference sequence). V dropped 3 bases and J dropped 8 bases, with 13 bases sitting between them. CDR3 length: 13 residues. CDR3 amino acids: CASSLFDSSGYTF. In nucleotides, the CDR3 is TGTGCCAGCAGTTTGTTCGACAGTTCAGGCTACACCTTC.

The V and J genes are TRBV19 and TRBJ1-2; possible D gene TRBD1, 5 bases. Germline V CDR1 and CDR2: LNHDA, SQIVND (reference sequence). The V end lost 1 base, the J end lost 0 bases, and 6 bases lay between the germline ends. The CDR3 totals 14 residues. The chain's CDR3 is CASSIGTTNYGYTF. The CDR3, as DNA: TGTGCCAGTAGTATAGGGACAACTAACTATGGCTACACCTTC.

This chain uses TRBV2 with TRBJ1-6, with D unresolved. This CDR3 is 13 amino acids long. Germline V lookup: CDR1 SNHLY, CDR2 FYNNEI. Trimming pared 8 bases from V and 4 bases from J, leaving 9 bases between. CDR3 protein: CASAGIYNSPLHF. In nucleotides, the CDR3 is TGTGCCAGCGCCGGGATATATAATTCACCCCTCCACTTT.

This chain joins TRBV27 and TRBJ1-2; TRBD1 might be the D (5 bases). The V end lost 9 bases, the J end lost 0 bases, and 14 bases lay between the germline ends. Germline CDR1 is MNHEY and CDR2 is SMNVEV (reference sequence). The CDR3 is 14 amino acids. The CDR3 region is CARKGQIANYGYTF. The CDR3 DNA is TGTGCCAGAAAGGGGCAGATCGCTAACTATGGCTACACCTTC.

The chain employs TRBV11-1 and TRBJ2-5, with D possibly being TRBD2 (5 bases). This CDR3 comprises 15 residues. Trimming pared 2 bases from V and 2 bases from J, leaving 12 bases between. Germline-derived CDR1 and CDR2 are SGHAT and FQDESV (reference sequence). The CDR3: CASSLMTTLQETQYF. CDR3 bases: TGTGCCAGCAGCTTAATGACTACACTGCAAGAGACCCAGTACTTC.

There are a few counts of this clone. V and J are TRBV4-1 and TRBJ2-7; TRBD1 is a possible D gene (5 bases). Germline loops: CDR1 MGHRA, CDR2 YSYEKL. With 1 base removed from V and 3 bases from J, the gap between germline ends came to 7 bases. This CDR3 is built from 13 residues. Written as DNA, the CDR3 is TGCGCCAGCAGCCAAGCCCAGGGCTACGAGCAGTACTTC. Protein product: CASSQAQGYEQYF.

The CDR3 loop reads CASSLQGGFGGYTF. CDR3 DNA: TGTGCCAGCAGCTTGCAGGGCGGTTTCGGTGGCTACACCTTC. The chain uses TRBV7-9 and TRBJ1-2, with a tentative D call TRBD1 (5 bases). Trimming pared 3 bases from V and 7 bases from J, leaving 15 bases between. The CDR3 has 14 amino acids. CDR1 is SEHNR and CDR2 is FQNEAQ in the germline V gene (reference sequence).

This sequence joins TRBV24-1 and TRBJ2-7, with 9 bases lining up with TRBD1. CDR1 KGHDR and CDR2 SFDVKD come from the germline V gene. The CDR3 has 15 residues. V shed 4 bases, J shed 5 bases, and the junction held 8 bases outside the gene matches. CDR3 nucleotides: TGTGCCACCAGTGAGGACGGGACAGGGAATAACGAGCAGTACTTC. Its translation: CATSEDGTGNNEQYF.